These 15 T cell receptor beta chains share one sample of origin, sequenced in a study of blood T cell repertoires in COVID-19. Profiled with immunoSEQ multiplex PCR; TCRdb holds only in-frame clones, not every one. This table holds approximately 190,000 clones, about four fifths found once. Sequencing used peripheral blood. All receptors derive from a man in his fifties or sixties with acute or convalescent COVID-19.

The chain combines TRBV7-2 with TRBJ1-2; no clear D. In germline, CDR1 is SGHTA, CDR2 FQGNSA. The CDR3 extends over 19 amino acids. Trimming took off 1 base at V and 1 base at J, with 22 bases between the two ends. The CDR3 sequence is CASSLVAGLTSFLNYGYTF. The CDR3 bases are TGTGCCAGCAGCTTAGTGGCGGGCCTCACTTCCTTCCTTAACTATGGCTACACCTTC.

The chain has TRBV5-6 and TRBJ2-7, with D possibly being TRBD1 (6 bases). In germline, CDR1 is SGHDT, CDR2 YYEEEE. V lost 6 bases, J lost 0 bases, and 10 bases lay in between. CDR3 length equals 13 residues. In DNA form, the CDR3 reads TGTGCCAGCAAAGGGGGTTTCTCCTACGAGCAGTACTTC. It specifies CASKGGFSYEQYF.

This chain connects TRBV11-2 to TRBJ1-2; the D gene is possibly TRBD1 (6 bases). Per the germline V gene, CDR1 is SGHAT and CDR2 is FQNNGV. Trimming removed 5 bases at V and 7 bases at J, with 20 bases between. The CDR3 totals 15 residues. CDR3 bases: TGTGCCAGCAGCCCGGGGGGGGCGGCGGTAACTGGCTACACCTTC. This translates into CASSPGGAAVTGYTF.

This clone was detected once. The chain recombines TRBV6-2 or TRBV6-3 with TRBJ2-3; the D gene is possibly TRBD2 (6 bases). The germline gives CDR1 MNHEY, CDR2 SVGEGT. Between the trimmed V and J ends, which lost 6 bases and 0 bases, there was a span of 13 bases. The CDR3 is made up of 15 amino acids. CDR3 loop: CASSWGERSTDTQYF. CDR3 nucleotide sequence: TGTGCCAGCAGCTGGGGGGAGAGAAGCACAGATACGCAGTATTTT.

The chain links TRBV7-8 to TRBJ2-1; D is possibly TRBD1 or TRBD2 (5 bases each). V lost 5 bases to trimming and J lost 7 bases, with 12 bases between them. This CDR3 has 13 residues. CDR1 SGHVS and CDR2 FQNEAQ come from the germline V gene. Here the CDR3 DNA reads TGTGCCAGCAGCGTAGACAGAGGGAATGAGCAGTTCTTC. Translation gives CASSVDRGNEQFF.

V gene TRBV7-2 combines with J gene TRBJ2-4; 13 bases fit TRBD2. The ends lost 4 bases at V and 6 bases at J; junction bases unmatched: 9. The CDR3 runs to 17 residues. Germline V gene sequence: CDR1 SGHTA, CDR2 FQGNSA. The CDR3 is CASSSGLAGAWRNIQYF. CDR3 nucleotides: TGTGCCAGCAGCTCCGGACTAGCGGGGGCTTGGAGAAACATTCAGTACTTC.

This chain connects TRBV5-1 to TRBJ2-5; a possible D gene is TRBD2 (5 bases). Germline loops: CDR1 SGHRS, CDR2 YFSETQ. V lost 1 base, J lost 5 bases, and 18 bases lay in between. The CDR3 contains 16 residues. The CDR3 here is CASSLRPSRSEETQYF. In DNA, the CDR3 is TGCGCCAGCAGCTTGCGGCCTAGCCGGTCAGAGGAGACCCAGTACTTC.

This sequence joins TRBV7-9 and TRBJ1-5; D ambiguous. This CDR3 contains 16 residues. V was cut by 5 bases and J by 0 bases, with 14 bases left in between. Germline-derived CDR1 and CDR2 are SEHNR and FQNEAQ (reference sequence). The CDR3 DNA reads as TGTGCCAGCAGCCCCGGTCGGGTTGATAGCAATCAGCCCCAGCATTTT. Amino acids: CASSPGRVDSNQPQHF.

This CDR3 reads CASSQARTGQSGYTF. CDR3 DNA sequence: TGCGCCAGCAGCCAAGCCCGGACAGGGCAATCTGGCTACACCTTC. The chain is built from TRBV4-1 and TRBJ1-2; 8 bases align to TRBD1. Per germline, CDR1 MGHRA and CDR2 YSYEKL. This CDR3 has 15 residues. V shed 1 base and J 7 bases; nucleotides not matched to a gene: 8.

This clone has a handful of counts. V and J are TRBV19 and TRBJ1-2, with TRBD1 as a possible D gene (6 bases). This CDR3 has 13 residues. The germline CDR1 and CDR2 sequences are LNHDA and SQIVND (reference sequence). The V end lost 4 bases, the J end lost 4 bases, and 10 bases lay between the germline ends. This CDR3 reads CASSNDRLYGYTF. The CDR3 DNA reads as TGTGCCAGTAGTAACGACAGGCTCTATGGCTACACCTTC.

The genes are TRBV6-5 and TRBJ2-1; TRBD2 might be the D (6 bases). The CDR3 spans 15 residues. With 5 bases removed from V and 8 bases from J, the gap between germline ends came to 19 bases. Germline CDR1 is MNHEY and CDR2 is SVGAGI. CDR3 amino acids: CASSPAGVVRDEQFF. The CDR3 nucleotides read TGTGCCAGCAGTCCAGCGGGCGTGGTGAGGGATGAGCAGTTCTTC.

The rearrangement uses TRBV27 and TRBJ2-6; D is uncertain. CDR3 length: 16 residues. CDR1 is MNHEY and CDR2 is SMNVEV in the germline V gene (reference sequence). Between the trimmed V and J ends, which lost 4 bases and 4 bases, there was a span of 14 bases. Written as DNA, the CDR3 is TGTGCCAGCAGTTCGTTTGTGCGGAGCGGGGCCAACGTCCTGACTTTC. Protein: CASSSFVRSGANVLTF.

This clone was detected once. The chain couples TRBV7-3 to TRBJ2-1; 11 bases match TRBD2. The CDR3 loop spans 17 amino acids. Germline CDR1 reads SGHTA; CDR2 reads FQGTGA. V was clipped by 6 bases and J by 4 bases; unmatched bases: 11. For the CDR3, the DNA is TGTGCCAGCAGTCCTTTGGGGACTAGCGGCCCTTACAATGAGCAGTTCTTC. It specifies CASSPLGTSGPYNEQFF. The variable domain in full, with the rest retrieved from reference TRBV7-3 and TRBJ2-1, is GAGVSQTPSNKVTEKGKYVELRCDPISGHTALYWYRQSLGQGPEFLIYFQGTGAADDSGLPNDRFFAVRPEGSVSTLKIQRTERGDSAVYLCASSPLGTSGPYNEQFFGPGTRLTVL.

This rearrangement joins TRBV7-9 to TRBJ1-1, with no clear D. Germline lookup yields CDR1 SEHNR and CDR2 FQNEAQ (reference sequence). Trimming removed 2 bases from V and 11 bases from J, with 12 bases in between. This CDR3 has 12 amino acids. This CDR3 is CASSLNRNRAFF. Written as DNA, the CDR3 is TGTGCCAGCAGCTTAAATCGAAATCGGGCTTTCTTT.

The chain couples TRBV9 to TRBJ2-5; D is unclear. CDR1 is SGDLS, CDR2 YYNGEE, per germline. The CDR3 loop spans 15 amino acids. The ends were cut back, 0 bases at V and 0 bases at J, with 9 bases in the middle. CDR3 in amino acids: CASSVVGRDQETQYF. The CDR3 DNA is TGTGCCAGCAGCGTAGTAGGTCGGGACCAAGAGACCCAGTACTTC. Full variable domain (rest looked up from reference TRBV9 and TRBJ2-5): DSGVTQTPKHLITATGQRVTLRCSPRSGDLSVYWYQQSLDQGLQFLIQYYNGEERAKGNILERFSAQQFPDLHSELNLSSLELGDSALYFCASSVVGRDQETQYFGPGTRLLVL.